Listed below are T cell receptor beta chains from one sample, sequenced in a study of OX40 agonist ivuxolimab in advanced cancers. Repertoires were generated with immunoSEQ multiplex PCR, while TCRdb's copy carries only in-frame clones and drops some. The sample includes around 53,000 clones, about 81% of them seen just once. The source was CD4+ or CD8+ T cells sorted from blood, collected in a trial of the OX40 agonist ivuxolimab. Receptors originate from an adult with an advanced solid tumor such as melanoma, head and neck, liver or kidney cancer. The CDR3 runs from the conserved cysteine through the conserved F or W. D genes are given only for firm matches. Clone size appears in some rows only: once, few, many, or a class for an expanded clone.

V	size	D	J	CDR3	DNA
TRBV5-1	NA	NA	TRBJ2-5	CASSLGVRHETQYF	TGCGCCAGCAGCTTGGGCGTAAGACACGAGACCCAGTACTTC
TRBV27	once	NA	TRBJ2-1	CASSLGVRNEQFF	TGTGCCAGCAGCCTAGGGGTCCGCAATGAGCAGTTCTTC
TRBV18	NA	NA	TRBJ2-5	CASSPQAQETQYF	TGTGCCAGCTCACCCCAAGCCCAAGAGACCCAGTACTTC
TRBV19	NA	TRBD1	TRBJ2-3	CASSTGDRGIDTQYF	TGTGCCAGTAGTACGGGGGACAGGGGGATAGATACGCAGTATTTT
TRBV18	NA	NA	TRBJ2-7	CASSPTDYEQYF	TGTGCCAGCTCACCAACGGACTACGAGCAGTACTTC
TRBV6-6	NA	NA	TRBJ1-2	CASSYSPDYGYTF	TGTGCCAGCAGTTACTCTCCGGACTATGGCTACACCTTC
TRBV5-6	few	NA	TRBJ1-1	CASSLPLGVTEAFF	TGTGCCAGCAGCTTGCCCCTAGGGGTCACTGAAGCTTTCTTT
TRBV19	NA	TRBD1	TRBJ2-7	CASSIRTGNYEQYF	TGTGCCAGTAGTATCCGGACAGGGAACTACGAGCAGTACTTC
TRBV5-8	once	NA	TRBJ2-1	CATVSGFRVDEQFF	TGTGCCACCGTATCGGGATTCCGGGTTGATGAGCAGTTCTTC
TRBV11-3	NA	NA	TRBJ2-1	CASSSRRGGERDEQFF	TGTGCCAGCAGCTCCCGACGAGGGGGAGAGCGCGATGAGCAGTTCTTC
TRBV10-3	NA	TRBD1	TRBJ2-6	CAISEQDRAGANVLTF	TGTGCCATCAGTGAGCAAGACAGGGCTGGGGCCAACGTCCTGACTTTC
TRBV5-4	NA	NA	TRBJ2-5	CASSSQGPETQYF	TGTGCCAGCAGCTCACAGGGTCCGGAGACCCAGTACTTC
TRBV11-2	few	NA	TRBJ2-7	CASSLERYEQYF	TGTGCCAGCAGCTTAGAGCGCTACGAGCAGTACTTC
TRBV6-1	once	NA	TRBJ2-5	CASRGTASETQYF	TGTGCCAGCAGAGGCACAGCCTCCGAGACCCAGTACTTC
TRBV10-2	NA	TRBD2	TRBJ2-1	CASRPSSGAHNEQFF	TGCGCCAGCAGACCCTCTAGCGGGGCTCACAATGAGCAGTTCTTC
TRBV7-2	NA	TRBD1	TRBJ2-7	CASSLRWDRGHDEQYF	TGTGCCAGCAGCTTAAGGTGGGACAGGGGGCATGACGAGCAGTACTTC